These 7 T cell receptor beta chains share one sample of origin, sequenced in a study of shared clonotypes between healthy human individuals. TCRdb keeps only in-frame clones here, not all; method: immunoSEQ multiplex PCR. The table has roughly 1,500,000 clones, approximately 98% seen once. Specimen: naive CD4+ T cells sorted from blood. Subset reported: CD45RA+ positively selected. The receptors were sampled from a man between 25 and 39 years old in good health.

This chain connects TRBV5-1 to TRBJ2-1, with 8 bases matching TRBD1. Germline CDR1 reads SGHRS; CDR2 reads YFSETQ. This CDR3 region has 15 residues. Losses at the gene ends were 6 bases for V and 6 bases for J; bases not matched to a gene: 11. The CDR3 nucleotides are TGCGCCAGCATTAATCGACAGGGGATTAGCAATGAGCAGTTCTTC. This translates into CASINRQGISNEQFF.

This chain connects TRBV7-8 to TRBJ1-2; D remains unclear. Germline V lookup: CDR1 SGHVS, CDR2 FQNEAQ. CDR3 length: 14 residues. Trimming removed 3 bases from V and 4 bases from J, with 12 bases in between. CDR3 sequence: CASSFSQRAYGYTF. The CDR3 nucleotides read TGTGCCAGCAGCTTCTCTCAGAGAGCCTATGGCTACACCTTC.

The chain carries TRBV2 and TRBJ2-7; D is possibly TRBD1 (6 bases). Germline V gives CDR1 SNHLY, CDR2 FYNNEI. Between the trimmed V and J ends, which lost 4 bases and 9 bases, there was a span of 13 bases. This CDR3 is 12 amino acids long. For the CDR3, the DNA is TGTGCCAGCAGTGTAGGACAGCCGAGGCAGTACTTC. It is translated as CASSVGQPRQYF.

As to this clone: At the DNA level, this CDR3 is encoded by other sequences in the same sample as well. The rearrangement links TRBV5-1 to TRBJ2-5, with D perhaps matching TRBD1 (5 bases). The V end was cut by 1 base, the J end by 0 bases, with 7 bases between. Germline V gene data show CDR1 as SGHRS and CDR2 as YFSETQ. CDR3 size: 14 residues. In nucleotides, the CDR3 is TGCGCCAGCAGCTTGTTGACAGACCAAGAGACCCAGTACTTC. It codes for CASSLLTDQETQYF.

The V call is TRBV12-1, the J call TRBJ2-4; the D call TRBD1 from the table was never checked on the DNA. TRBV12-1 is a pseudogene locus. The CDR3 has 16 residues. CDR3: CASSFRQVWAKNIQYF. Here the CDR3 DNA reads TGTGCCAGCAGCTTCCGACAGGTGTGGGCCAAAAACATTCAGTACTTC.

A single count supports this clone. The chain links TRBV7-3 to TRBJ2-5; 9 bases are a match to TRBD2. Losses at the gene ends were 5 bases for V and 0 bases for J; bases not matched to a gene: 16. Germline V gene sequence: CDR1 SGHTA, CDR2 FQGTGA. This CDR3 is built from 19 residues. CDR3 amino acids: CASSPHSTSGPGYQETQYF. CDR3 bases: TGTGCCAGCAGCCCCCACTCGACTAGCGGACCTGGGTACCAAGAGACCCAGTACTTC.

In this sample, this clone turned up once. The CDR3 is CASSFLSGSGTDTQYF. The CDR3 DNA reads as TGTGCCAGCAGCTTTCTCTCCGGGAGTGGGACAGATACGCAGTATTTT. The rearrangement links TRBV5-6 to TRBJ2-3; D is perhaps TRBD2 (6 bases). CDR1 and CDR2 from the germline V gene are SGHDT and YYEEEE. This CDR3 is built from 16 residues. V shed 2 bases and J shed 3 bases, with 16 bases lying between them.